This TCR beta chain was sequenced for a study of blood T cell repertoires in COVID-19. Method: immunoSEQ multiplex PCR; TCRdb's copy keeps in-frame clones and lacks some. The table has 150,000 to 200,000 clones, 75% to 90% seen once. The V gene lost 5 bases and the J gene lost 5 bases, with 16 bases spanning the gap. The CDR3 totals 14 residues. Germline-derived CDR1 and CDR2 are MNHEY and SVGAGI. The sequencing sample was made of PBMCs or T cells enriched from blood (not recorded which). The source of this sequence is a man between 65 and 79 years old who had been exposed to COVID-19. The rearrangement uses TRBV6-5 and TRBJ2-7, with D tentatively TRBD1 (6 bases). The CDR3 DNA follows: TGTGCCAGCAGTCCGAGGGGGTTGGGTAACGAGCAGTACTTC. This translates into CASSPRGLGNEQYF.